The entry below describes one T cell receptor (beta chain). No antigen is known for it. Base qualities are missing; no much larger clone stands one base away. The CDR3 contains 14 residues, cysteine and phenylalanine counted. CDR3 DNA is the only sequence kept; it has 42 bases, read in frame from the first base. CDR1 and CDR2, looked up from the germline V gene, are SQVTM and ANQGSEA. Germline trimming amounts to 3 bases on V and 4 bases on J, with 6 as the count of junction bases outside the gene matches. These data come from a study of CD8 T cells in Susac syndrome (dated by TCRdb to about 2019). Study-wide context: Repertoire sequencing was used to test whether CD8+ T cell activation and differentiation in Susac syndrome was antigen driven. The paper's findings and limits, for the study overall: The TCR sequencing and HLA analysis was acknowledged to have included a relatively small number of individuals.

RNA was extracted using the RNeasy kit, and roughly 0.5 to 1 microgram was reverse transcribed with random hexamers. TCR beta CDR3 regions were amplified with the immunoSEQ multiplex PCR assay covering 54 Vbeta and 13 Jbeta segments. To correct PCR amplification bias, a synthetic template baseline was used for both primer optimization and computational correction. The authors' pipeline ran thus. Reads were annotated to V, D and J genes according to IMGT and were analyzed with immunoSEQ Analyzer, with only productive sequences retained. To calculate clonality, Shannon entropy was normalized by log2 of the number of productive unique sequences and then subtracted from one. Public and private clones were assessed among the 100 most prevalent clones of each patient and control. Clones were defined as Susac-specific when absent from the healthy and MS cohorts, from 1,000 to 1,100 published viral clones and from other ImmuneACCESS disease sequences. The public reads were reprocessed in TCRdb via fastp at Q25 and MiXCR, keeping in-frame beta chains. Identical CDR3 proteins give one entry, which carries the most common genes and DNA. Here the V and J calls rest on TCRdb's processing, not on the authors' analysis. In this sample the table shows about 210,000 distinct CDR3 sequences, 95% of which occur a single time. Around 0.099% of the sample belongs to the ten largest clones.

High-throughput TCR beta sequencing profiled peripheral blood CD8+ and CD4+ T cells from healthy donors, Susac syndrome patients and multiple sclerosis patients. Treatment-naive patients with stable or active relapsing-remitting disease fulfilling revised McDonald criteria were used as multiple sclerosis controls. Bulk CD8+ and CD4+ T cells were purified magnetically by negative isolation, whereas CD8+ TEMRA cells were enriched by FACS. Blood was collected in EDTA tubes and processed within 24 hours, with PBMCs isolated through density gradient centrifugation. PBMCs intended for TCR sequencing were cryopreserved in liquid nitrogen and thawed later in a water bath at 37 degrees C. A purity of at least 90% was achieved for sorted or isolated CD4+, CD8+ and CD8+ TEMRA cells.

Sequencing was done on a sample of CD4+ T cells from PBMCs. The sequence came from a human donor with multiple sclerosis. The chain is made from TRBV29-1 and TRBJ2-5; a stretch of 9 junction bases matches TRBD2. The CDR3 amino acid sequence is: CSVDSGSAPETQYF. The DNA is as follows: TGCAGCGTTGATAGCGGGAGCGCCCCAGAGACCCAGTACTTC.